Listed below are T cell receptor beta chains from one sample, sequenced in a study of cytomegalovirus exposure and HLA in healthy donors. Generated by immunoSEQ multiplex PCR, the TCRdb table keeps only in-frame clones and is missing some. Of around 63,000 clones listed, roughly 80% are singletons. Sequenced material: PBMCs. All receptors come from a man aged 60-69 years in good health and CMV-seropositive. The CDR3 runs from the conserved cysteine through the conserved F or W. Each record gives: J gene, V gene, D gene, clone size, CDR3 length, CDR3 protein, CDR3 DNA. The D gene is left open where the match is weak. Rows may omit the clone size; those that give it use once, few, many or a size class.

j_gene: TRBJ2-3; v_gene: TRBV7-8; d_gene: TRBD2; abundance: -; len: 18; CDR3aa: CASRRNRLAGGPTDTQYF; CDR3nt: TGTGCCAGCAGGAGAAACCGGCTAGCGGGAGGGCCAACAGATACGCAGTATTTT
j_gene: TRBJ2-5; v_gene: TRBV27; d_gene: -; abundance: few; len: 13; CDR3aa: CASTSRLGGTQYF; CDR3nt: TGTGCCAGCACTTCAAGACTCGGGGGGACCCAGTACTTC
j_gene: TRBJ2-3; v_gene: TRBV11-3; d_gene: TRBD2; abundance: -; len: 16; CDR3aa: CASSLYSSGGTDTQYF; CDR3nt: TGTGCCAGCAGCTTATATAGTAGCGGGGGCACAGATACGCAGTATTTT
j_gene: TRBJ1-1; v_gene: TRBV27; d_gene: -; abundance: -; len: 14; CDR3aa: CASSLSAGNTEAFF; CDR3nt: TGTGCCAGCAGTTTATCGGCGGGAAACACTGAAGCTTTCTTT
j_gene: TRBJ1-5; v_gene: TRBV5-6; d_gene: -; abundance: -; len: 14; CDR3aa: CASSLERSNQPQHF; CDR3nt: TGTGCCAGCAGCTTGGAGCGTAGCAATCAGCCCCAGCATTTT
j_gene: TRBJ2-3; v_gene: TRBV27; d_gene: TRBD1; abundance: -; len: 14; CDR3aa: CASSLTGRTDTQYF; CDR3nt: TGTGCCAGCAGTTTGACAGGGCGCACAGATACGCAGTATTTT
j_gene: TRBJ1-2; v_gene: TRBV10-2; d_gene: -; abundance: -; len: 14; CDR3aa: CASSESRGNYGYTF; CDR3nt: TGCGCCAGCAGTGAGTCGAGAGGGAACTATGGCTACACCTTC
j_gene: TRBJ1-5; v_gene: TRBV4-1; d_gene: TRBD1; abundance: -; len: 17; CDR3aa: CASSQDPTGSNNQPQHF; CDR3nt: TGCGCCAGCAGCCAAGACCCGACAGGGTCAAACAATCAGCCCCAGCATTTT
j_gene: TRBJ2-5; v_gene: TRBV7-9; d_gene: -; abundance: -; len: 14; CDR3aa: CASTTAAGQETQYF; CDR3nt: TGTGCCAGCACCACGGCCGCAGGGCAAGAGACCCAGTACTTC
j_gene: TRBJ2-3; v_gene: TRBV6-1; d_gene: TRBD2; abundance: -; len: 15; CDR3aa: CASSEEAGGPDTQYF; CDR3nt: TGTGCCAGCAGCGAGGAGGCGGGAGGGCCAGATACGCAGTATTTT
j_gene: TRBJ2-7; v_gene: TRBV19; d_gene: TRBD1; abundance: -; len: 15; CDR3aa: CASSIPGQGRYEQYF; CDR3nt: TGTGCCAGTAGTATTCCCGGACAGGGGAGGTACGAGCAGTACTTC
j_gene: TRBJ2-5; v_gene: TRBV11-3; d_gene: -; abundance: -; len: 11; CDR3aa: CASSVQETQYF; CDR3nt: TGTGCCAGCAGCGTACAAGAGACCCAGTACTTC
j_gene: TRBJ2-7; v_gene: TRBV5-1; d_gene: TRBD1; abundance: -; len: 14; CDR3aa: CASSFGTGSYEQYF; CDR3nt: TGCGCCAGCAGCTTCGGGACAGGTTCCTACGAGCAGTACTTC
j_gene: TRBJ2-3; v_gene: TRBV7-9; d_gene: -; abundance: few; len: 15; CDR3aa: CASSPYSQTRDTQYF; CDR3nt: TGTGCCAGCAGCCCCTACTCACAGACCCGGGATACGCAGTATTTT
j_gene: TRBJ1-2; v_gene: TRBV6-1; d_gene: -; abundance: -; len: 11; CDR3aa: CASTEGIGYTF; CDR3nt: TGTGCCAGCACCGAGGGAATTGGCTACACCTTC
j_gene: TRBJ2-1; v_gene: TRBV2; d_gene: TRBD1; abundance: -; len: 11; CDR3aa: CASPQGYEQFF; CDR3nt: TGTGCCAGCCCACAGGGGTATGAGCAGTTCTTC
j_gene: TRBJ1-1; v_gene: TRBV7-2; d_gene: -; abundance: -; len: 14; CDR3aa: CASSLVRLNTEAFF; CDR3nt: TGTGCCAGCAGCTTAGTTCGGTTGAACACTGAAGCTTTCTTT
j_gene: TRBJ2-2; v_gene: TRBV10-3; d_gene: TRBD2; abundance: -; len: 12; CDR3aa: CAISGTSGELFF; CDR3nt: TGTGCCATCAGCGGGACTAGCGGGGAGCTGTTTTTT
j_gene: TRBJ2-7; v_gene: TRBV9; d_gene: TRBD1; abundance: -; len: 16; CDR3aa: CASSVAPGQGVYEQYF; CDR3nt: TGTGCCAGCAGCGTAGCCCCGGGACAGGGGGTCTACGAGCAGTACTTC
j_gene: TRBJ1-2; v_gene: TRBV2; d_gene: -; abundance: once; len: 11; CDR3aa: CASSLQSGYTF; CDR3nt: TGTGCCAGCAGTCTACAGTCTGGCTACACCTTC
j_gene: TRBJ2-7; v_gene: TRBV5-1; d_gene: -; abundance: -; len: 14; CDR3aa: CASSLARGQTEQYF; CDR3nt: TGCGCCAGCAGCTTGGCCCGCGGGCAAACCGAGCAGTACTTC
j_gene: TRBJ1-4; v_gene: TRBV5-6; d_gene: -; abundance: -; len: 15; CDR3aa: CASSLGQTTNEKLFF; CDR3nt: TGTGCCAGCAGCTTGGGCCAGACAACTAATGAAAAACTGTTTTTT
j_gene: TRBJ1-3; v_gene: TRBV6-4; d_gene: TRBD1; abundance: -; len: 17; CDR3aa: CASSSGQGYPSGNTIYF; CDR3nt: TGTGCCAGCAGTTCCGGACAGGGATATCCCTCTGGAAACACCATATATTTT
j_gene: TRBJ1-2; v_gene: TRBV27; d_gene: -; abundance: -; len: 14; CDR3aa: CASSLHTGPGGYTF; CDR3nt: TGTGCCAGCAGTCTCCACACAGGACCTGGGGGCTACACCTTC
j_gene: TRBJ2-1; v_gene: TRBV7-2; d_gene: -; abundance: -; len: 14; CDR3aa: CASSLGGLEGEQFF; CDR3nt: TGTGCCAGCAGCTTAGGAGGGCTTGAGGGTGAGCAGTTCTTC
j_gene: TRBJ2-2; v_gene: TRBV2; d_gene: TRBD1; abundance: -; len: 15; CDR3aa: CASSTGTANTGELFF; CDR3nt: TGTGCCAGCAGTACCGGGACAGCGAACACCGGGGAGCTGTTTTTT
j_gene: TRBJ2-7; v_gene: TRBV5-1; d_gene: -; abundance: -; len: 15; CDR3aa: CASSLGDGEVGEQYF; CDR3nt: TGCGCCAGCAGCTTGGGGGACGGGGAGGTGGGCGAGCAGTACTTC
j_gene: TRBJ1-1; v_gene: TRBV2; d_gene: TRBD1; abundance: few; len: 14; CDR3aa: CASTQGRTNTEAFF; CDR3nt: TGTGCCAGCACACAGGGGAGGACGAACACTGAAGCTTTCTTT
j_gene: TRBJ2-3; v_gene: TRBV13; d_gene: TRBD2; abundance: -; len: 19; CDR3aa: CASSYRTRLAGGPRDTQYF; CDR3nt: TGTGCCAGCAGCTATAGGACCCGACTAGCGGGAGGGCCCAGGGATACGCAGTATTTT
j_gene: TRBJ2-2; v_gene: TRBV2; d_gene: -; abundance: -; len: 15; CDR3aa: CASSELGALTGELFF; CDR3nt: TGTGCCAGCAGTGAATTGGGGGCTCTAACCGGGGAGCTGTTTTTT
j_gene: TRBJ2-3; v_gene: TRBV6-1; d_gene: TRBD2; abundance: -; len: 15; CDR3aa: CASSKTSGGSDTQYF; CDR3nt: TGTGCCAGCAGTAAAACTAGCGGGGGATCCGATACGCAGTATTTT
j_gene: TRBJ1-1; v_gene: TRBV19; d_gene: TRBD1; abundance: -; len: 14; CDR3aa: CASSTRQGPAEAFF; CDR3nt: TGTGCCAGTAGTACCCGACAGGGGCCCGCTGAAGCTTTCTTT
j_gene: TRBJ2-7; v_gene: TRBV6-6; d_gene: TRBD2; abundance: -; len: 13; CDR3aa: CASSTGGTYEQYF; CDR3nt: TGTGCCAGCAGTACCGGGGGGACCTACGAGCAGTACTTC
j_gene: TRBJ1-6; v_gene: TRBV27; d_gene: -; abundance: -; len: 13; CDR3aa: CASSFGPNSPLHF; CDR3nt: TGTGCCAGCAGTTTTGGGCCGAATTCACCCCTCCACTTT
j_gene: TRBJ2-1; v_gene: TRBV11-2; d_gene: TRBD2; abundance: few; len: 15; CDR3aa: CASSFGSGAYNEQFF; CDR3nt: TGTGCCAGCAGCTTTGGTAGCGGGGCATACAATGAGCAGTTCTTC
j_gene: TRBJ1-2; v_gene: TRBV6-5; d_gene: -; abundance: -; len: 15; CDR3aa: CASSYSITSVDGYTF; CDR3nt: TGTGCCAGCAGTTACTCGATCACCTCAGTCGATGGCTACACCTTC
j_gene: TRBJ2-7; v_gene: TRBV11-2; d_gene: TRBD2; abundance: -; len: 13; CDR3aa: CASSPRGGYEQYF; CDR3nt: TGTGCCAGCAGCCCAAGGGGAGGGTACGAGCAGTACTTC
j_gene: TRBJ2-1; v_gene: TRBV6-5; d_gene: -; abundance: -; len: 15; CDR3aa: CASSYWQGKGNEQFF; CDR3nt: TGTGCCAGCAGTTACTGGCAGGGAAAAGGCAATGAGCAGTTCTTC
j_gene: TRBJ2-7; v_gene: TRBV5-1; d_gene: TRBD1; abundance: -; len: 15; CDR3aa: CASSLAGTGGYEQYF; CDR3nt: TGCGCCAGCAGCTTGGCCGGGACAGGGGGCTACGAGCAGTACTTC
j_gene: TRBJ2-5; v_gene: TRBV19; d_gene: TRBD2; abundance: -; len: 15; CDR3aa: CASRLAGGREETQYF; CDR3nt: TGTGCCAGTAGACTAGCGGGAGGTAGGGAAGAGACCCAGTACTTC
j_gene: TRBJ2-1; v_gene: TRBV11-3; d_gene: TRBD2; abundance: -; len: 15; CDR3aa: CASSLGEAGVNEQFF; CDR3nt: TGTGCCAGCAGCTTAGGAGAAGCGGGAGTGAATGAGCAGTTCTTC
j_gene: TRBJ2-2; v_gene: TRBV19; d_gene: TRBD1; abundance: few; len: 22; CDR3aa: CASTPRTSGTGAYFAGTGELFF; CDR3nt: TGTGCCAGCACTCCCAGGACCTCCGGGACAGGAGCCTACTTTGCGGGGACCGGGGAGCTGTTTTTT
j_gene: TRBJ1-3; v_gene: TRBV10-1; d_gene: -; abundance: -; len: 14; CDR3aa: CASSVGKSGNTIYF; CDR3nt: TGCGCCAGCAGTGTCGGGAAGTCAGGAAACACCATATATTTT
j_gene: TRBJ2-5; v_gene: TRBV4-2; d_gene: TRBD2; abundance: -; len: 17; CDR3aa: CASSRGLAGGPSETQYF; CDR3nt: TGTGCCAGCAGCCGGGGACTAGCGGGAGGGCCCTCAGAGACCCAGTACTTC
j_gene: TRBJ1-1; v_gene: TRBV7-9; d_gene: TRBD1; abundance: -; len: 17; CDR3aa: CASSSRSGQDRGTEAFF; CDR3nt: TGTGCCAGCAGCTCACGGTCGGGACAGGACCGAGGGACTGAAGCTTTCTTT
j_gene: TRBJ2-3; v_gene: TRBV5-1; d_gene: -; abundance: -; len: 15; CDR3aa: CASSLGTPSTDTQYF; CDR3nt: TGCGCCAGCAGCTTAGGGACACCAAGCACAGATACGCAGTATTTT
j_gene: TRBJ2-7; v_gene: TRBV7-2; d_gene: -; abundance: -; len: 12; CDR3aa: CASSLDFYEQYF; CDR3nt: TGTGCCAGCAGCCTCGACTTTTACGAGCAGTACTTC
j_gene: TRBJ2-1; v_gene: TRBV5-6; d_gene: TRBD2; abundance: -; len: 14; CDR3aa: CASSRTSGNHEQFF; CDR3nt: TGTGCCAGCAGTCGGACTAGCGGGAACCATGAGCAGTTCTTC
j_gene: TRBJ2-6; v_gene: TRBV7-9; d_gene: TRBD1; abundance: -; len: 18; CDR3aa: CASSNTGQVHSGANVLTF; CDR3nt: TGTGCCAGCAGTAACACAGGACAGGTTCACTCTGGGGCCAACGTCCTGACTTTC
j_gene: TRBJ2-1; v_gene: TRBV7-2; d_gene: -; abundance: few; len: 16; CDR3aa: CASSLSRGGARNEQFF; CDR3nt: TGTGCCAGCAGCTTAAGTCGAGGGGGAGCGAGAAATGAGCAGTTCTTC
j_gene: TRBJ2-3; v_gene: TRBV6-4; d_gene: -; abundance: -; len: 14; CDR3aa: CASSRSFRGDTQYF; CDR3nt: TGTGCCAGCAGCAGATCGTTTAGGGGAGATACGCAGTATTTT
j_gene: TRBJ1-1; v_gene: TRBV18; d_gene: TRBD1; abundance: -; len: 13; CDR3aa: CASSPRGQDTAFF; CDR3nt: TGTGCCAGCTCACCCCGAGGACAGGATACAGCTTTCTTT
j_gene: TRBJ2-7; v_gene: TRBV10-3; d_gene: TRBD2; abundance: few; len: 14; CDR3aa: CAISTSGGASEQYF; CDR3nt: TGTGCCATCAGTACGAGCGGGGGGGCGAGCGAGCAGTACTTC
j_gene: TRBJ2-2; v_gene: TRBV7-9; d_gene: TRBD2; abundance: -; len: 14; CDR3aa: CASSPSGRDGELFF; CDR3nt: TGTGCCAGCAGCCCCTCAGGGAGGGACGGGGAGCTGTTTTTT
j_gene: TRBJ2-1; v_gene: TRBV4-2; d_gene: -; abundance: few; len: 14; CDR3aa: CASSQDPLRDEQFF; CDR3nt: TGTGCCAGCAGCCAAGATCCCTTGCGGGATGAGCAGTTCTTC
j_gene: TRBJ1-5; v_gene: TRBV9; d_gene: -; abundance: -; len: 14; CDR3aa: CASSVAPENQPQHF; CDR3nt: TGTGCCAGCAGCGTAGCCCCGGAGAATCAGCCCCAGCATTTT